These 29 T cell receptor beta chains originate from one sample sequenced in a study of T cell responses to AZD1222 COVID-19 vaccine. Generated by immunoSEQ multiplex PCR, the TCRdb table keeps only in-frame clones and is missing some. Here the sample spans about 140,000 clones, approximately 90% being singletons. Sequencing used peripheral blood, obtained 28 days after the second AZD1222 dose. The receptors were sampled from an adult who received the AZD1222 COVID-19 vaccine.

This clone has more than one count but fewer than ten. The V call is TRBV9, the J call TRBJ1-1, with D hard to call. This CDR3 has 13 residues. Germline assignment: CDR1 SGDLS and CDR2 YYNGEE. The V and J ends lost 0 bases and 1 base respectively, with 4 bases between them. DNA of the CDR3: TGTGCCAGCAGCGTAGGGCCGAACACTGAAGCTTTCTTT. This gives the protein CASSVGPNTEAFF.

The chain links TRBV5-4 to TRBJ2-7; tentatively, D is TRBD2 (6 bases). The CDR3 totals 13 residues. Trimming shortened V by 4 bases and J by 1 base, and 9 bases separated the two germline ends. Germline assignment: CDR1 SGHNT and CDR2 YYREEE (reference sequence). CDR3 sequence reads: CASSLARSYEQYF. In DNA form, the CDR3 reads TGTGCCAGCAGCCTAGCGAGGTCCTACGAGCAGTACTTC.

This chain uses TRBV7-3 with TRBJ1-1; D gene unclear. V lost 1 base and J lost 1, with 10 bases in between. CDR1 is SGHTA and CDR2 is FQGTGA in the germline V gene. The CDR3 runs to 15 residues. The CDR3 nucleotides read TGTGCCAGCAGCTTAAATGCGGGTGAGAACACTGAAGCTTTCTTT. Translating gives CASSLNAGENTEAFF.

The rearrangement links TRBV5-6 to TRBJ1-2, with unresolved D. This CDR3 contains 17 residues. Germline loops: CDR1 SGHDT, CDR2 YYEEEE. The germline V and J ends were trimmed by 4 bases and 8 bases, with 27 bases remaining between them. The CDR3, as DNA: TGTGCCAGCAGCGTAACTTTCGGGGTAGGCGGGAGGTACGGCTACACCTTC. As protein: CASSVTFGVGGRYGYTF.

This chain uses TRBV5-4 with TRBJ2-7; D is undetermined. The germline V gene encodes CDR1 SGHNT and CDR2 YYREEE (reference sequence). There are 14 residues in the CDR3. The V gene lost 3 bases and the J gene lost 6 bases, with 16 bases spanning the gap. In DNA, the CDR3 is TGTGCCAGCAGCTCCGAGGCCGTGGTAGGCGAGCAGTACTTC. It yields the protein CASSSEAVVGEQYF.

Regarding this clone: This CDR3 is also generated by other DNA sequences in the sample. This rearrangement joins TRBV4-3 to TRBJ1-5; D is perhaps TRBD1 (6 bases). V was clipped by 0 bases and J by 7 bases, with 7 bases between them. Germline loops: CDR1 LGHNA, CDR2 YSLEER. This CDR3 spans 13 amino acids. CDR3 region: CASSQDRGQPQHF. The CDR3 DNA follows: TGCGCCAGCAGCCAAGACAGGGGACAGCCCCAGCATTTT.

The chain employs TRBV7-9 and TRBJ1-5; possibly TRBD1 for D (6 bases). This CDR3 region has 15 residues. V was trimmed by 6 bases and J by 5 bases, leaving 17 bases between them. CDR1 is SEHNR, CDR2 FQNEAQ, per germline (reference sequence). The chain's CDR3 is CASSPRGVSDQPQHF. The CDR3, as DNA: TGTGCCAGCAGTCCTAGGGGGGTGTCGGATCAGCCCCAGCATTTT. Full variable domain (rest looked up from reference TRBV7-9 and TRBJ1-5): DTGVSQNPRHKITKRGQNVTFRCDPISEHNRLYWYRQTLGQGPEFLTYFQNEAQLEKSRLLSDRFSAERPKGSFSTLEIQRTEQGDSAMYLCASSPRGVSDQPQHFGDGTRLSIL.

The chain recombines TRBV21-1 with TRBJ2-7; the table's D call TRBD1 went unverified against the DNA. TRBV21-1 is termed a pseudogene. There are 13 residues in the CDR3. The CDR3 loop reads CASRIPRDDEQYF. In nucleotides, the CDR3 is TGTGCCAGCAGAATCCCCAGGGATGACGAGCAGTACTTC.

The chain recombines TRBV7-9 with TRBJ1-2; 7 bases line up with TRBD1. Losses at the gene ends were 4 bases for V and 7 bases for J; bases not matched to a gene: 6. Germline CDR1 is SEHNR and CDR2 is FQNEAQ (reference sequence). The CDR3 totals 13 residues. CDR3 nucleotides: TGTGCCAGCAGCTCACAAGGGGGCGTTGGCTACACCTTC. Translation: CASSSQGGVGYTF.

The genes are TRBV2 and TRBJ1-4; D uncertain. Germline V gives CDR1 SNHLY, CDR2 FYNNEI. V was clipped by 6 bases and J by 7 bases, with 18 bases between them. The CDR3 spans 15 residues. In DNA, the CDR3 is TGTGCCAGCAGACCCCGTAACGTAGCTAGTGAAAAACTGTTTTTT. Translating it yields CASRPRNVASEKLFF.

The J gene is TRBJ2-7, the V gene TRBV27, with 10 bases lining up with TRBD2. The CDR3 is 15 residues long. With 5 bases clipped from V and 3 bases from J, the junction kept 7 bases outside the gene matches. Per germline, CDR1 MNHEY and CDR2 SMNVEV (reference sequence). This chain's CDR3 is CASSPLAGEDYEQYF. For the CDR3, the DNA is TGTGCCAGCAGTCCGCTAGCGGGAGAGGACTACGAGCAGTACTTC.

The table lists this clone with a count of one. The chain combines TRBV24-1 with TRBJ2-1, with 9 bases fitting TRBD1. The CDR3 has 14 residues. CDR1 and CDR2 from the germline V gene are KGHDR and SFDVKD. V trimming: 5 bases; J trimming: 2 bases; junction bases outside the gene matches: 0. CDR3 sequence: CATSGTGAYNEQFF. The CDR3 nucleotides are TGTGCCACCAGTGGGACAGGGGCCTACAATGAGCAGTTCTTC.

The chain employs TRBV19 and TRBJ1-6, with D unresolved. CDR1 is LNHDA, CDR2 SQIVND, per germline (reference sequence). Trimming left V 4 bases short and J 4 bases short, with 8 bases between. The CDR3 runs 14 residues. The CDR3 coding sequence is TGTGCCAGTAGTAGGTCAGAGTATAATTCACCCCTCCACTTT. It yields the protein CASSRSEYNSPLHF.

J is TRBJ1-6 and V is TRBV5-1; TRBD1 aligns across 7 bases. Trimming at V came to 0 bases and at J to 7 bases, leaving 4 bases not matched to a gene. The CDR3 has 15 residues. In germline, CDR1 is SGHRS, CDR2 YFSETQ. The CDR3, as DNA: TGCGCCAGCAGCTTGGGGGGACAGCTAAATTCACCCCTCCACTTT. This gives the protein CASSLGGQLNSPLHF.

Here the CDR3 reads CSALGGEAFF. DNA of the CDR3: TGCAGTGCCCTTGGGGGTGAAGCTTTCTTT. This chain links TRBV20-1 with TRBJ1-1; D may be TRBD1 (5 bases). Trimming cost V 6 bases and J 7 bases, with 9 bases left between them. Germline V gene lookup returns CDR1 DFQATT and CDR2 SNEGSKA (reference sequence). This CDR3 comprises 10 residues.

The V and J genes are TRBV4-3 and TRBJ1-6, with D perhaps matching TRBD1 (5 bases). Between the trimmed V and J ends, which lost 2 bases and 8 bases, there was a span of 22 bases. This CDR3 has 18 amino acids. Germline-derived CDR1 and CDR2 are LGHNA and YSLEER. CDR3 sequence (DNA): TGCGCCAGCAGCCAAAATTCCTTAACCGGGACGGGGTATTCACCCCTCCACTTT. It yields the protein CASSQNSLTGTGYSPLHF.

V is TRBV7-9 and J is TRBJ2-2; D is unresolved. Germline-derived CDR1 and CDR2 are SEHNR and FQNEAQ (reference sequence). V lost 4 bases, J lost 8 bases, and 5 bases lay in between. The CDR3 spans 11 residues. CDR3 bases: TGTGCCAGCAGCTACGCGGGGGAGCTGTTTTTT. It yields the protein CASSYAGELFF.

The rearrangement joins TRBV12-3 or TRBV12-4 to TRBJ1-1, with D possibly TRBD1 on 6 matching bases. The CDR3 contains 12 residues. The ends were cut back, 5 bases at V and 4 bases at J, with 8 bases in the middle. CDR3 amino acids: CASSGRGTEAFF. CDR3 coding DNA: TGTGCCAGCAGTGGCAGGGGCACTGAAGCTTTCTTT.

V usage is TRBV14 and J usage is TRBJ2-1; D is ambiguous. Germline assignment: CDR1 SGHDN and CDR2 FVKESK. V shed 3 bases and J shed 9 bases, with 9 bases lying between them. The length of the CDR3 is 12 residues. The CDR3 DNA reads TGTGCCAGCAGCCAGACAAGAGTTGAGCAGTTCTTC. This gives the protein CASSQTRVEQFF.

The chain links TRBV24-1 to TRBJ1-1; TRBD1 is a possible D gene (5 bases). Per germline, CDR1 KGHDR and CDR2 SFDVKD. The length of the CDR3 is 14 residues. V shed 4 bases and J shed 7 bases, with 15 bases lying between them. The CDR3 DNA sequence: TGTGCCACCAGTGACGTTGGGGGAACGGATGAAGCTTTCTTT. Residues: CATSDVGGTDEAFF.

The CDR3 here is CASTLQGSTEAFF. CDR3 in DNA: TGTGCCAGCACGTTACAGGGAAGTACTGAAGCTTTCTTT. The V gene is TRBV12-3 or TRBV12-4, the J gene TRBJ1-1; maybe TRBD1 (6 bases). The CDR3 loop spans 13 amino acids. Trimming took off 7 bases at V and 5 bases at J, with 14 bases between the two ends.

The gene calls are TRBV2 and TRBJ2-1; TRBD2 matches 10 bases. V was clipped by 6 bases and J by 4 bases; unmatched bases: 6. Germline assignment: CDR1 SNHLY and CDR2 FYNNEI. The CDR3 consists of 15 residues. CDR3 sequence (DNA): TGTGCCAGCAGCGAAAGCGGGGGGGCGTACAATGAGCAGTTCTTC. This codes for CASSESGGAYNEQFF.

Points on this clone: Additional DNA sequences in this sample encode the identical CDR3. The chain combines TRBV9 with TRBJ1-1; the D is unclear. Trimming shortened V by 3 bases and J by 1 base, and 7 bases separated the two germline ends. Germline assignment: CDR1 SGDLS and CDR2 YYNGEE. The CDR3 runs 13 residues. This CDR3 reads CASSGVTNTEAFF. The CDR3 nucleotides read TGTGCCAGCAGCGGTGTGACGAACACTGAAGCTTTCTTT.

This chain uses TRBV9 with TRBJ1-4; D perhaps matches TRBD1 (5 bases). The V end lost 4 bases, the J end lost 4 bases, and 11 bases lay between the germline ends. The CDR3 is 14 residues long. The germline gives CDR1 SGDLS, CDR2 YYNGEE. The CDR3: CASSRDARNEKLFF. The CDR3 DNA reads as TGTGCCAGCAGCCGGGACGCTCGTAATGAAAAACTGTTTTTT.

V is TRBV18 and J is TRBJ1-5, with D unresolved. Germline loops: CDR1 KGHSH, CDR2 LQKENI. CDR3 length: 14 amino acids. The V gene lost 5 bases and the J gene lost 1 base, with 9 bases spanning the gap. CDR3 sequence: CASSGLRSNQPQHF. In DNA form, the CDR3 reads TGTGCCAGCTCAGGTCTTCGGAGCAATCAGCCCCAGCATTTT.

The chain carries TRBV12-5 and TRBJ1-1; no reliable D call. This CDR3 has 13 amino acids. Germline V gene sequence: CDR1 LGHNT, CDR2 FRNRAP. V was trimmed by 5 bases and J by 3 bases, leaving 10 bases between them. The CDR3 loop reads CASGPPTYTEAFF. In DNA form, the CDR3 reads TGTGCTAGTGGTCCCCCCACCTACACTGAAGCTTTCTTT.

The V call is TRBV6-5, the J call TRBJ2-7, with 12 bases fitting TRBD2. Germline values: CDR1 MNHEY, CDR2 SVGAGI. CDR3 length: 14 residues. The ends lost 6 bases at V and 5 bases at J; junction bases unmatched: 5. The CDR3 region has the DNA TGTGCCAGCAGCCCGGGACTAGCGGGCAACGAGCAGTACTTC. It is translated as CASSPGLAGNEQYF.

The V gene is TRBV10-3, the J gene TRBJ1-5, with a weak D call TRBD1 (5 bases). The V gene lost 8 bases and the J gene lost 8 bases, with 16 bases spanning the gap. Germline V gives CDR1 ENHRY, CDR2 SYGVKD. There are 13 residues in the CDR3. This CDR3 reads CAIAGTPVEPQHF. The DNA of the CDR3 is TGTGCCATCGCCGGGACGCCGGTGGAGCCCCAGCATTTT.

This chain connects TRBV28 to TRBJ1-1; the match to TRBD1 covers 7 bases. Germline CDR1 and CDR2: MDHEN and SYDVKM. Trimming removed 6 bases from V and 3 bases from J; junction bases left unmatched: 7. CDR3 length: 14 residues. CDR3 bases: TGTGCCAGCAGCGCGGGACAGACCTACACTGAAGCTTTCTTT. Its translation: CASSAGQTYTEAFF.